Following are 8 T cell receptor beta chains from one sample sequenced in a study of immune evolution from preneoplasia to lung adenocarcinoma (dated by TCRdb to about 2021). The library relied on the immunoSEQ multiplex PCR assay. Not all clones reach the TCRdb copy of this immuneACCESS table, which keeps in-frame sequences only. Checked studies attribute under half of the gap to unresolved V genes and leave the rest unexplained. The sample data list 14,000 to 15,000 clones, and roughly four fifths of these were observed just once. The ten biggest clones cover around 3% of the sample. Sequencing was carried out using FFPE minimally invasive lung adenocarcinoma tissue. The cell subset or site label on this specimen signifies: micro-invasive lung adenocarcinoma (MIA). The receptor source for this set is a person aged 60-80 years with lung adenocarcinoma.

J is TRBJ1-4 and V is TRBV29-1, with a tentative D call TRBD1 (6 bases). Germline V gene lookup returns CDR1 SQVTM and CDR2 ANQGSEA. Trimming took 0 bases from V and 8 from J, leaving 16 bases between them. The CDR3 is 15 residues long. The CDR3 reads CSVEDPRGGGEKLFF. The DNA for the CDR3 is TGCAGCGTTGAAGACCCTAGAGGGGGTGGGGAAAAACTGTTTTTT.

The chain joins TRBV18 to TRBJ1-2, with 7 bases fitting TRBD1. Germline-derived CDR1 and CDR2 are KGHSH and LQKENI. Trimming removed 3 bases from V and 8 bases from J; junction bases left unmatched: 6. CDR3 length equals 13 residues. This chain's CDR3 is CASSPRQGHGYTF. The CDR3 region has the DNA TGTGCCAGCTCACCCAGACAGGGCCACGGCTACACCTTC.

The J gene is TRBJ2-7, the V gene TRBV6-1; D possibly corresponds to TRBD1 (6 bases). With 7 bases removed from V and 2 bases from J, the gap between germline ends came to 12 bases. Germline values: CDR1 MNHNS, CDR2 SASEGT. This CDR3 comprises 13 residues. Here the CDR3 DNA reads TGTGCCAGCATGGAGCGGACAGCCTACGAGCAGTACTTC. It is translated as CASMERTAYEQYF.

This chain connects TRBV2 to TRBJ1-1; weak D call: TRBD1 (5 bases). V dropped 4 bases and J dropped 4 bases, with 10 bases sitting between them. The CDR3 loop spans 13 amino acids. CDR1 and CDR2 (germline): SNHLY, FYNNEI. DNA for the CDR3: TGTGCCAGCAGTGGACTGGGGGGCACTGAAGCTTTCTTT. The encoded protein is CASSGLGGTEAFF.

V and J are TRBV7-8 and TRBJ1-2; the match to TRBD1 covers 7 bases. This CDR3 region has 14 residues. The ends lost 2 bases at V and 2 bases at J; junction bases unmatched: 2. The germline CDR1 and CDR2 sequences are SGHVS and FQNEAQ. CDR3 sequence (DNA): TGTGCCAGCAGCTTACAGGGGGGAAACTATGGCTACACCTTC. Its protein product is CASSLQGGNYGYTF.

The chain couples TRBV10-3 to TRBJ2-2; D might be TRBD2 (6 bases). Germline CDR1 reads ENHRY; CDR2 reads SYGVKD. The CDR3 contains 16 residues. Trimming shortened V by 4 bases and J by 6 bases, and 18 bases separated the two germline ends. CDR3 nucleotide sequence: TGTGCCATCAGTGGACGGGGACCTGGGGAGGCCGGGGAGCTGTTTTTT. Its protein product is CAISGRGPGEAGELFF.

The chain has TRBV6-6 and TRBJ2-7; TRBD1 matches at 7 bases. The CDR3 length is 13 residues. The V gene end was trimmed by 2 bases and the J gene end by 5 bases; junction bases not matched to a gene: 3. CDR1 MNHNY and CDR2 SVGAGI come from the germline V gene (reference sequence). In DNA, the CDR3 is TGTGCCAGCAGTTACCCGACAGGGAACGAGCAGTACTTC. It encodes CASSYPTGNEQYF.

This clone has a single count. The chain joins TRBV30 to TRBJ1-1; D ambiguous. This CDR3 region has 12 residues. Trimming stripped 3 bases from V and 5 bases from J, with 10 bases between. Germline CDR1 is GTSNPN and CDR2 is SVGIG (reference sequence). CDR3 region: CAWSHLGTEAFF. CDR3 sequence (DNA): TGTGCCTGGAGCCATCTCGGGACTGAAGCTTTCTTT.